This T cell receptor beta chain was sequenced for a study of cytomegalovirus exposure and HLA in healthy donors. Primers included in the PCR were 60 Vbeta and 13 Jbeta primers. TCRdb keeps only in-frame clones here, not all; method: immunoSEQ multiplex PCR. The sample has roughly 88,000 clones; around 80% are singletons. Overall study results and limits: A later analysis found that most CMV-associated TCR beta chains appeared HLA-restricted. Several of the most significant clusters were apparently associated with common viral pathogens in a later analysis.

CDR1 SEHNR and CDR2 FQNEAQ come from the germline V gene (reference sequence). The ends lost 5 bases at V and 7 bases at J; junction bases unmatched: 13. The CDR3 extends over 16 amino acids. As to this clone: Its matching antigen is unknown.

The chain is built from TRBV7-9 and TRBJ2-1; 8 nucleotides match TRBD2. The receptor was isolated from a man aged 30-40 years in good health and CMV-seropositive. Sequencing was done on a sample of PBMCs. The CDR3 bases are TGTGCCAGCAGCATACGGACTAGCCGGGGAGGGAATGAGCAGTTCTTC. Its translation: CASSIRTSRGGNEQFF.